This TCR beta chain was sequenced during a study of blood T cell repertoires in COVID-19. For the study at large: Specimens from acute and convalescent COVID-19 originated in the United States, Italy and Spain. In each case, the material was cDNA or gDNA derived from T cells, B-cell-depleted T cells, or PBMCs.

In the source study's methods: From reference gene primer amplification, estimates of nucleated cell counts were derived. Here immunoSEQ multiplex PCR was the method, and the copy in TCRdb shows in-frame clones only, minus some. D and trimming were read from the DNA, whereas the V and J calls and clone size are those reported in that table. The repertoire holds under 200,000 clones, with 80% as singletons. Germline V gene sequence: CDR1 LGHNA, CDR2 YNFKEQ. This CDR3 has 15 residues. Trimming at V came to 0 bases and at J to 6 bases, leaving 6 bases not matched to a gene. The chain is built from TRBV4-2 and TRBJ2-7; 9 bases align to TRBD2. The specimen sequenced was peripheral blood. This clonotype was sampled from a man aged 60 to 69 with acute or convalescent COVID-19. DNA for the CDR3: TGTGCCAGCAGCCAAGAGCTAGCGGGGTCTGGCGAGCAGTACTTC. Encoded protein: CASSQELAGSGEQYF.